The next 9 T cell receptor beta chains were all read from a single sample in a study of Graves' ophthalmopathy and Graves' hyperthyroidism. For repertoire sequencing, the TCR beta CDR3 regions were amplified from RNA transcripts. HTBI primers primed a first-round RT-PCR, and a second-round multiplex PCR followed. TCRdb used MiXCR to reprocess the multiplex PCR reads, holding one entry per CDR3 protein. The repertoire holds about 210,000 distinct CDR3 sequences, with less than 30% as singletons. Sequencing was done on a sample of peripheral blood. These receptors came from a man aged 50 or older with Graves' ophthalmopathy.

A note on this clonotype: Here the CDR3 omits its conserved ending phenylalanine or tryptophan, so a read error is the likely source. The DNA is left out, because the CDR3 cannot be placed on it with certainty; the CDR3 is given as TCRdb lists it. The V call is TRBV7-2, the J call TRBJ2-5. Termini included, the CDR3 measures 11 amino acids. Germline V gene lookup returns CDR1 SGHTA and CDR2 FQGNSA. The CDR3 spells CASSFEETQHS.

The chain combines TRBV11-2 with TRBJ1-2; 7 bases match TRBD1. CDR3 length: 18 residues. Trimming at V came to 5 bases and at J to 6 bases, leaving 21 bases not matched to a gene. Germline V gives CDR1 SGHAT, CDR2 FQNNGV. The CDR3 sequence is CASSVRDRDLPLGDGYTF. Written as DNA, the CDR3 is TGTGCCAGCAGCGTCCGTGACAGGGATCTTCCCCTCGGGGATGGCTACACCTTC.

The J gene is TRBJ1-1, the V gene TRBV6-1; D not certain. V dropped 3 bases and J dropped 6 bases, with 5 bases sitting between them. CDR3 length: 11 amino acids. The V gene's germline CDR1 is MNHNS and CDR2 SASEGT. In DNA, the CDR3 is TGTGCCAGCAGTGATTGGGCTGAAGCTTTCTTT. Translated, it gives CASSDWAEAFF.

This clonotype has ten or more counts. This sequence joins TRBV24-1 and TRBJ2-2; D is undetermined. The CDR3 has 12 amino acids. V was cut by 8 bases and J by 8 bases, with 11 bases left in between. Germline V gene lookup returns CDR1 KGHDR and CDR2 SFDVKD. The CDR3 DNA reads TGTGCCACCAAACCAGACCAGGGGGAGCTGTTTTTT. Protein sequence: CATKPDQGELFF.

The chain uses TRBV20-1 and TRBJ1-1, with D possibly being TRBD1 (6 bases). Trimming pared 3 bases from V and 2 bases from J, leaving 16 bases between. The CDR3 contains 15 residues. Germline assignment: CDR1 DFQATT and CDR2 SNEGSKA (reference sequence). CDR3 DNA: TGCAGTGCTAGTGGGGGACATCTCACTAACACTGAAGCTTTCTTT. It yields the protein CSASGGHLTNTEAFF.

This chain links TRBV27 with TRBJ2-5, with 11 nucleotides matching TRBD2. The CDR3 extends over 16 amino acids. The ends lost 4 bases at V and 2 bases at J; junction bases unmatched: 6. Germline V gene lookup returns CDR1 MNHEY and CDR2 SMNVEV (reference sequence). CDR3 bases: TGTGCCAGCAGTTCAGGGACTAGCGGTGGTCAAGAGACCCAGTACTTC. Its protein product is CASSSGTSGGQETQYF.

This clonotype was counted ten times or more. The chain joins TRBV9 to TRBJ2-7; TRBD1 is a possible D gene (5 bases). The germline V and J ends were trimmed by 2 bases and 2 bases, with 14 bases remaining between them. Germline V gene data show CDR1 as SGDLS and CDR2 as YYNGEE. This CDR3 has 15 residues. In DNA form, the CDR3 reads TGTGCCAGCAGCGTCGGCGTGGACATAACCTACGAGCAGTACTTC. This gives the protein CASSVGVDITYEQYF.

The chain uses TRBV12-3 or TRBV12-4 and TRBJ1-1, with unresolved D. V was cut by 7 bases and J by 10 bases, with 16 bases left in between. CDR3 length: 12 amino acids. The CDR3 DNA reads TGTGCCAGCACCGACGTTCCGGCGGCAGCTTTCTTT. Translating gives CASTDVPAAAFF.

This clonotype was recorded many times. The rearrangement uses TRBV7-2 and TRBJ2-5; 9 bases agree with TRBD2. V gave up 1 base and J gave up 4 bases; unmatched junction bases: 7. This CDR3 has 16 residues. Looked up from germline, CDR1 is SGHTA and CDR2 is FQGNSA. As DNA, the CDR3 is TGTGCCAGCAGCTTAGGGGCGGGAGGGTTTTTAGAGACCCAGTACTTC. It translates to CASSLGAGGFLETQYF.